This T cell receptor (beta chain) comes out of a study of vaccination and CD4 T cells after COVID-19. V shed 2 bases and J shed 1 base, with 12 bases lying between them. The germline V gene has CDR1 MDHEN and CDR2 SYDVKM. The CDR3 length is 16 residues. TCRdb fed the PCR reads into MiXCR, producing one record per CDR3 protein. There are about 40,000 distinct CDR3 sequences in the sample; 35% to 40% occur only once, and about 5.3% lies in the top ten. This clonotype was detected only a few times. Described time point: late sampling 161 to 241 days after vaccination in a few convalescent patients. PCR tests turned positive between March and December 2020, before US Alpha, Beta and Delta variants.

J is TRBJ1-5 and V is TRBV28; D is possibly TRBD1 (6 bases). This material consisted of CD4+ T cells from blood, taken about 7 months after SARS-CoV-2 vaccination. This receptor was taken from a human donor who had recovered from COVID-19. The CDR3 coding sequence is TGTGCCAGCAGTTTAAGGGGGGGTGCGAGCAATCAGCCCCAGCATTTT. Its translation is CASSLRGGASNQPQHF. Together with reference TRBV28 and TRBJ1-5, the CDR3 gives the full variable domain: DVKVTQSSRYLVKRTGEKVFLECVQDMDHENMFWYRQDPGLGLRLIYFSYDVKMKEKGDIPEGYSVSREKKERFSLILESASTNQTSMYLCASSLRGGASNQPQHFGDGTRLSIL.